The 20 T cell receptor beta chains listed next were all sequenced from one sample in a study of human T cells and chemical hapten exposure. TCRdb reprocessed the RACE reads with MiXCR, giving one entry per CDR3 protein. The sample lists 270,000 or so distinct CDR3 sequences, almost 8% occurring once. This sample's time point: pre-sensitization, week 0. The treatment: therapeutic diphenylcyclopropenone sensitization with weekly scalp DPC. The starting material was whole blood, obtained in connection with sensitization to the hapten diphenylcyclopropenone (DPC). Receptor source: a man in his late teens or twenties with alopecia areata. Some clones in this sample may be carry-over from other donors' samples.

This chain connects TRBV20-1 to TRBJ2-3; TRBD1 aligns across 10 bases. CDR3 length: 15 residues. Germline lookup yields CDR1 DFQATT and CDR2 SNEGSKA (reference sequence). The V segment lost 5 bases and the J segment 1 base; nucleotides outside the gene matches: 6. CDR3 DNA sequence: TGCAGTGCTTCGATCGGGACAGGGGGCACAGATACGCAGTATTTT. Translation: CSASIGTGGTDTQYF.

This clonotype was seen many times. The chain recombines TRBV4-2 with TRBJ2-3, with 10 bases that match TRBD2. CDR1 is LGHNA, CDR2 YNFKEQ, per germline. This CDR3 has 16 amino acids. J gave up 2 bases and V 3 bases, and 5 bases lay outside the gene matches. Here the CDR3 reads CASSHSTSGVTDTQYF. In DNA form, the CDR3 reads TGTGCCAGCAGCCACTCTACTAGCGGGGTCACAGATACGCAGTATTTT.

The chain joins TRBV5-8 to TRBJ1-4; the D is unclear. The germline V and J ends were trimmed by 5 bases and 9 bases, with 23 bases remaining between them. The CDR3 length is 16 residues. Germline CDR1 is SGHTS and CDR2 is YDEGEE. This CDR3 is CASRSISDNRGKKLFF. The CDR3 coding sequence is TGTGCCAGCAGGTCAATATCGGATAATCGGGGAAAAAAACTGTTTTTT.

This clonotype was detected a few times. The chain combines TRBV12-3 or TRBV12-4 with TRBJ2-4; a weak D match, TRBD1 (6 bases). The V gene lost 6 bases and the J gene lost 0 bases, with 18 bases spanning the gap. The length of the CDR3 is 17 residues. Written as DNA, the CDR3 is TGTGCCAGCAGCGACCGACAGGCCCTACTAGCCAAAAACATTCAGTACTTC. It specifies CASSDRQALLAKNIQYF.

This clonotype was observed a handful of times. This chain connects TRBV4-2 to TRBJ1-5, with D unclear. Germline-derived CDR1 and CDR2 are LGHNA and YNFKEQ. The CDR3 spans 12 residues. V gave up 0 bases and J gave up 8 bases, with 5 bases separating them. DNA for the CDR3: TGTGCCAGCAGCCAAGACGCGAAGCCCCAGCATTTT. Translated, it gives CASSQDAKPQHF.

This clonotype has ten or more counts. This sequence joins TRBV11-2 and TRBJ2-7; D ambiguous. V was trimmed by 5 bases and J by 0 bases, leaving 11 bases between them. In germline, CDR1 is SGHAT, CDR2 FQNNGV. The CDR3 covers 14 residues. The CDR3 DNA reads TGTGCCAGCAGCCTGGGTCTCAGCTCCTACGAGCAGTACGTC. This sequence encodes CASSLGLSSYEQYV.

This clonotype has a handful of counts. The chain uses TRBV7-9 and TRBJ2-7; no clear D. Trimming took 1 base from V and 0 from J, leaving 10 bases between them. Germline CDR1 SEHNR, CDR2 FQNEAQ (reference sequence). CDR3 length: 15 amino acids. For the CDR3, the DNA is TGTGCCAGCAGCTTAGGTCTGCACAGCTCCTACGAGCAGTACTTC. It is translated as CASSLGLHSSYEQYF.

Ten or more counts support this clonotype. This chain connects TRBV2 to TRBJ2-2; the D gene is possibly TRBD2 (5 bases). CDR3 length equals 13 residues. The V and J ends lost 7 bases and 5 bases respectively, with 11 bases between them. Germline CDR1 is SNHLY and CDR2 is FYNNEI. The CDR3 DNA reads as TGTGCCAGCAAGGGTAGAGGGACCGGGGAGCTGTTTTTT. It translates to CASKGRGTGELFF.

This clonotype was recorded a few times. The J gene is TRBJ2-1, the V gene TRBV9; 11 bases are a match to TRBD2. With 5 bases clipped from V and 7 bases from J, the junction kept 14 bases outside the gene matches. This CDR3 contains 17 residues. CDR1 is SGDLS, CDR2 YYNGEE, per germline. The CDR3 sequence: CASSHRLAGRRGNEQFF. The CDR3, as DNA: TGTGCCAGCAGTCACCGACTAGCGGGACGCCGAGGAAATGAGCAGTTCTTC.

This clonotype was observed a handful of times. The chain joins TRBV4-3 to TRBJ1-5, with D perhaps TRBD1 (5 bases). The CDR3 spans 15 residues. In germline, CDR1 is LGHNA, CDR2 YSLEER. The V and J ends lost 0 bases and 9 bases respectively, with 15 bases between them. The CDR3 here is CASSQEVRGRGPQHF. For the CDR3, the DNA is TGCGCCAGCAGCCAAGAAGTTCGGGGCCGCGGGCCCCAGCATTTT.

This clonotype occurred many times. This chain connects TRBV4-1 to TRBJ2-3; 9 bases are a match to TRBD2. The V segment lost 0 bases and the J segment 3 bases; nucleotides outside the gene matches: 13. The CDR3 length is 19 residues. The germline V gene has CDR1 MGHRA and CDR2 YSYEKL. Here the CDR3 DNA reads TGCGCCAGCAGCCAAGATCGGAGGCGGGGGGGCGCCAGGACAGATACGCAGTATTTT. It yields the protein CASSQDRRRGGARTDTQYF.

This chain's CDR3 is CASSWGLDEQYV. The DNA for the CDR3 is TGTGCCAGCAGTTGGGGGCTCGACGAGCAGTACGTC. The chain recombines TRBV6-2 or TRBV6-3 with TRBJ2-7; tentative D call: TRBD1 (6 bases). This CDR3 has 12 amino acids. Germline V gene sequence: CDR1 MNHEY, CDR2 SVGEGT. The V gene lost 4 bases and the J gene lost 5 bases, with 9 bases spanning the gap.

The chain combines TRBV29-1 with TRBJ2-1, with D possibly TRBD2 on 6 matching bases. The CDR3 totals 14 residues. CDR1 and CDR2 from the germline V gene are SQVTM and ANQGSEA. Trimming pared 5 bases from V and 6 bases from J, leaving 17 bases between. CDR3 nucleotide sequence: TGCAGCGTTCCGACTAGTTACCTAACCAATGAGCAGTTCTTC. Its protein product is CSVPTSYLTNEQFF.

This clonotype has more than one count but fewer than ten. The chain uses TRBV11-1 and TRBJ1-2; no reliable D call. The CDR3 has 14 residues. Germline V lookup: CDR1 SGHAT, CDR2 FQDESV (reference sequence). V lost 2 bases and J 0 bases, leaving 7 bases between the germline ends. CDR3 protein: CASSLQPTNYGYTF. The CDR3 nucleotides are TGTGCCAGCAGCTTACAGCCTACTAACTATGGCTACACCTTC.

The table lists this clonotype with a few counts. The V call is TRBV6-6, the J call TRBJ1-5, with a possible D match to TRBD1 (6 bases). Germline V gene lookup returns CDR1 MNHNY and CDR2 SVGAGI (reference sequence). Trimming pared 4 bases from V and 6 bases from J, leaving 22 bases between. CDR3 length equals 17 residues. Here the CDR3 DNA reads TGTGCCAGCAGTTTCCCCCAGGGCGGGGGCGGCAGTCAGCCCCAGCATTTT. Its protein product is CASSFPQGGGGSQPQHF.

Here the CDR3 reads CASGLSGNDQPQHF. The CDR3 DNA reads TGTGCTAGTGGTTTGTCTGGGAACGATCAGCCCCAGCATTTT. This chain uses TRBV12-5 with TRBJ1-5, with unresolved D. V was clipped by 2 bases and J by 5 bases, with 10 bases between them. CDR3 size: 14 residues. Germline V gene data show CDR1 as LGHNT and CDR2 as FRNRAP.

The CDR3 sequence is CAISPSSIYEQYF. CDR3 nucleotide sequence: TGTGCCATCAGCCCCTCATCTATCTACGAGCAGTACTTC. The chain has TRBV10-3 and TRBJ2-7; D remains unclear. From germline, CDR1 is ENHRY and CDR2 SYGVKD. There are 13 residues in the CDR3. V was pared by 6 bases and J by 3 bases, with 12 bases between.

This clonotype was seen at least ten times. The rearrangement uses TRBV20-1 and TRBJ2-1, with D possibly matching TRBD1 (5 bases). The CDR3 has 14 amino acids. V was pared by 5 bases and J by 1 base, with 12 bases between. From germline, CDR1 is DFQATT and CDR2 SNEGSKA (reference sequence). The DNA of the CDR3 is TGCAGTGCTGCTCTAAGGGGTTCCTACAATGAGCAGTTCTTC. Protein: CSAALRGSYNEQFF.

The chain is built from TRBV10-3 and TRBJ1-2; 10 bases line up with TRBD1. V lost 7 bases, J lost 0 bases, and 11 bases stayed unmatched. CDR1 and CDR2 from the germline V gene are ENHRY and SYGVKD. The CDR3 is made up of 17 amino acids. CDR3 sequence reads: CAITPGTGDPANYGYTF. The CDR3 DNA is TGTGCCATCACCCCCGGGACAGGGGACCCTGCTAACTATGGCTACACCTTC.

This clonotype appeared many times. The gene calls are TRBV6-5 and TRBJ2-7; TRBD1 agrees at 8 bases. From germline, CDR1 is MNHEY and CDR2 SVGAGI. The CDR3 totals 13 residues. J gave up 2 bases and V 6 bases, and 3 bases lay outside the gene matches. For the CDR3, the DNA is TGTGCCAGCAGCCCGGACAGGGCCTACGAGCAGTACTTC. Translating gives CASSPDRAYEQYF.